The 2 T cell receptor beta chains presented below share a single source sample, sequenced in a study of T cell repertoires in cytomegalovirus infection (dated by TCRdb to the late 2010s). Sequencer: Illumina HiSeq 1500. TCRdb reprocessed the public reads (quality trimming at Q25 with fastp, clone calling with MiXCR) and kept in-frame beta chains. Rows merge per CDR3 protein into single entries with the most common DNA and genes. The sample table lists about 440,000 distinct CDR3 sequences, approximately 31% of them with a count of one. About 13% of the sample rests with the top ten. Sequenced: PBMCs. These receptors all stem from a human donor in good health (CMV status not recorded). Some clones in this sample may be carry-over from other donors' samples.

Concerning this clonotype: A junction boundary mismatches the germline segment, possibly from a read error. CDR3 sequence reads: CASKLALGQPQETPSF. The CDR3 coding sequence is TGTGCCAGCAAGTTGGCTCTAGGACAGCCCCAAGAGACCCCGTCCTTC. The chain is built from TRBV27 and TRBJ2-5, with D tentatively TRBD1 (6 bases). Germline loops: CDR1 MNHEY, CDR2 SMNVEV (reference sequence). The length of the CDR3 is 16 residues.

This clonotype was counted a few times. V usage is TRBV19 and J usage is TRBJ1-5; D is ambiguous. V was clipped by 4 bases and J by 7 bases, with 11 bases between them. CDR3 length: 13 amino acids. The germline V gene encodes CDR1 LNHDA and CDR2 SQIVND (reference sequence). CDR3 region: CASSTQTDQPQHF. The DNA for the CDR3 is TGTGCCAGTAGTACCCAGACTGACCAGCCCCAGCATTTT.